This T cell receptor (beta chain) was identified in a study of blood T cell repertoires in COVID-19. Germline CDR1 reads LGHDT; CDR2 reads YNNKEL (reference sequence). The length of the CDR3 is 14 residues. The V and J ends lost 7 bases and 1 base respectively, with 13 bases between them. TCRdb keeps only in-frame clones here, not all; method: immunoSEQ multiplex PCR. The data contain 100,000 to 150,000 clones, 75% to 85% of them singletons. Material: peripheral blood. The chain joins TRBV3-1 (or the pseudogene TRBV3-2) to TRBJ1-1; D remains ambiguous. The clonotype comes from a man between 35 and 55 years old with active or convalescent COVID-19. The CDR3 loop reads CASKKGGPNTEAFF. The CDR3 DNA sequence: TGTGCCAGCAAGAAAGGAGGTCCGAACACTGAAGCTTTCTTT.